The clone carrying this TCR beta chain was seen ten or more times. These data originate in a study of naive and memory T cell subsets. The library had UMIs added by 3' ligation of an oligonucleotide to TCR cDNA. Unsorted total RNA, roughly 1 to 1,100 ng, was DNase treated before reverse transcription. Amplification of ligated cDNA took four PCR rounds with SP2 and nested alpha and beta constant primers. Reverse transcription of blood and skin TCR RNA was primed at alpha and beta constant regions. TCRdb reanalysed the 5' RACE reads using MiXCR and keeps one entry per CDR3 protein. This table holds 55,000 to 70,000 distinct CDR3 sequences, around 7.3% found once. The CDR3 is made up of 13 amino acids. Trimming took off 1 base at V and 9 bases at J, with 10 bases between the two ends. Germline loops: CDR1 LGHNT, CDR2 FRNRAP.

The receptor was derived from a male donor in good health. The chain recombines TRBV12-5 with TRBJ1-5; D unresolved. This CDR3 is CASGLDPLRPQHF. CDR3 coding DNA: TGTGCTAGTGGTTTGGATCCCCTCCGGCCCCAGCATTTT.